This T cell receptor (beta chain) was captured by sequencing in a study of T-cell reconstitution after alpha-beta-depleted transplantation in children. Findings of the study overall: Surviving recipient T cells and thymic progenitors produced the high day-60 TCRbeta diversity seen in some patients. Newly produced T cells mostly provided counts and TCRbeta diversity after one year, as hyperexpanded clones declined. There were reportedly several hundred expanded graft clones from which alpha-beta T cells came about two months after transplant.

Preparation of the TCRbeta library was carried out with unique molecular identifiers. Using its own MiXCR run on the PCR reads, TCRdb lists one record per CDR3 protein. The sample shows a few hundred thousand distinct CDR3 sequences, about an eighth of them seen only once. For this clonotype: Antigen: not known.

The germline gives CDR1 LGHNT, CDR2 FRNRAP. This CDR3 spans 16 amino acids. V was cut by 3 bases and J by 0 bases, with 13 bases left in between. The chain employs TRBV12-5 and TRBJ2-3; D ambiguous. Sample: PBMCs, mostly from graft donor cells, taken 360 days after TCRalphabeta/CD19-depleted stem cell transplant. The sequence was obtained from a male patient between 10 and 17 years old who had a stem cell transplant for acute myeloid leukemia, so the T cells may come from the graft donor. As DNA, the CDR3 is TGTGCTAGTGGTTTATCTATCTCCAGGAGCACAGATACGCAGTATTTT. Protein product: CASGLSISRSTDTQYF.